The 16 T cell receptor beta chains reported below all come from one sample, sequenced in a study of identical twins. TCRdb re-derived calls from the 5' RACE reads in MiXCR, one entry per CDR3 protein. The sample consists of hundreds of thousands of distinct CDR3 sequences, 5.5% to 6.5% of them appearing once. Sequencing was performed on naive T cells sorted from blood. The receptor set was obtained from a man between 18 and 29 years old in good health.

This clonotype showed up many times. The rearrangement joins TRBV4-2 to TRBJ2-1; unclear D gene. Between the trimmed V and J ends, which lost 0 bases and 5 bases, there was a span of 8 bases. Germline V CDR1 and CDR2: LGHNA, YNFKEQ. This CDR3 has 14 residues. The CDR3 reads CASSQDWADNEQFF. The CDR3 DNA follows: TGTGCCAGCAGCCAAGATTGGGCAGACAATGAGCAGTTCTTC.

This clonotype was counted at least ten times. V and J are TRBV12-3 or TRBV12-4 and TRBJ2-1; TRBD2 might be the D (6 bases). V was shortened by 4 bases and J by 4 bases, with 11 bases between the two germline ends. This CDR3 has 14 residues. CDR3 sequence: CASSSGLKYNEQFF. DNA for the CDR3: TGTGCCAGCAGTTCGGGACTTAAGTACAATGAGCAGTTCTTC.

This clonotype has a count of ten or more. The chain couples TRBV20-1 to TRBJ2-3; the match to TRBD2 covers 13 bases. Losses at the gene ends were 1 base for V and 3 bases for J; bases not matched to a gene: 7. The CDR3 loop spans 17 amino acids. CDR1 and CDR2 from the germline V gene are DFQATT and SNEGSKA (reference sequence). CDR3 sequence reads: CSARAAGLAGATDTQYF. CDR3 in DNA: TGCAGTGCTAGAGCCGCCGGACTAGCGGGAGCAACAGATACGCAGTATTTT.

This clonotype appeared many times. This chain links TRBV6-5 with TRBJ1-5; the match to TRBD1 covers 9 bases. The germline CDR1 and CDR2 sequences are MNHEY and SVGAGI. This CDR3 is built from 15 residues. With 2 bases clipped from V and 5 bases from J, the junction kept 4 bases outside the gene matches. The CDR3 DNA is TGTGCCAGCAGTTACGGGACAGGGAATGATCAGCCCCAGCATTTT. It encodes CASSYGTGNDQPQHF.

This clonotype was detected a few times. This chain joins TRBV6-2 or TRBV6-3 and TRBJ2-3; 11 bases align to TRBD2. Germline lookup yields CDR1 MNHEY and CDR2 SVGEGT. The CDR3 has 19 residues. V was pared by 2 bases and J by 0 bases, with 10 bases of the junction left unmatched. The chain's CDR3 is CASSYTLAGAGSSTDTQYF. The DNA of the CDR3 is TGTGCCAGCAGTTACACACTAGCGGGAGCGGGGTCTAGCACAGATACGCAGTATTTT.

The chain recombines TRBV20-1 with TRBJ2-3; 7 bases are shared with TRBD1. The V gene end was trimmed by 1 base and the J gene end by 1 base; junction bases not matched to a gene: 8. The V gene's germline CDR1 is DFQATT and CDR2 SNEGSKA (reference sequence). CDR3 length equals 16 residues. CDR3 in amino acids: CSARAIQGTRTDTQYF. The CDR3 nucleotides are TGCAGTGCTAGAGCCATACAGGGGACCCGCACAGATACGCAGTATTTT.

This clonotype has at least ten counts. The CDR3 sequence: CAISLRDSTGELFF. In nucleotides, the CDR3 is TGTGCCATCAGCCTCCGGGACTCCACCGGGGAGCTGTTTTTT. J is TRBJ2-2 and V is TRBV10-3; D might be TRBD2 (6 bases). The V end was cut by 6 bases, the J end by 4 bases, with 12 bases between. This CDR3 region has 14 residues. Germline V gene sequence: CDR1 ENHRY, CDR2 SYGVKD.

This clonotype was seen ten or more times. This chain links TRBV24-1 with TRBJ2-2; unclear D gene. Per the germline V gene, CDR1 is KGHDR and CDR2 is SFDVKD. This CDR3 spans 14 amino acids. V was shortened by 5 bases and J by 1 base, with 7 bases between the two germline ends. Here the CDR3 reads CATSARLNTGELFF. Here the CDR3 DNA reads TGTGCCACCAGTGCGCGGTTGAACACCGGGGAGCTGTTTTTT.

The chain couples TRBV13 to TRBJ2-7; D is perhaps TRBD2 (6 bases). The CDR3 contains 15 residues. The V gene's germline CDR1 is PRHDT and CDR2 FYEKMQ (reference sequence). V was clipped by 4 bases and J by 5 bases, with 18 bases between them. CDR3 region: CASSSGGTGFHEQYV. CDR3 nucleotide sequence: TGTGCCAGCAGCTCCGGAGGGACGGGTTTCCACGAGCAGTACGTC.

J is TRBJ1-4 and V is TRBV11-2; 9 nucleotides agree with TRBD1. This CDR3 contains 14 residues. Germline V gives CDR1 SGHAT, CDR2 FQNNGV. V lost 6 bases, J lost 8 bases, and 7 bases stayed unmatched. As DNA, the CDR3 is TGTGCCAGCAGTTCGACAGGGGGTTACGAAAAACTGTTTTTT. The encoded protein is CASSSTGGYEKLFF. Supplemented by reference TRBV11-2 and TRBJ1-4, the full variable domain reads EAGVAQSPRYKIIEKRQSVAFWCNPISGHATLYWYQQILGQGPKLLIQFQNNGVVDDSQLPKDRFSAERLKGVDSTLKIQPAKLEDSAVYLCASSSTGGYEKLFFGSGTQLSVL.

The chain couples TRBV12-3 or TRBV12-4 to TRBJ2-1, with TRBD2 identical over 11 bases. The CDR3 runs 16 residues. J lost 10 bases, V lost 4 bases, and 12 bases had no gene match. Here the CDR3 DNA reads TGTGCCAGCAGTTCTGGGACTAGCGGACCTTATGGAGAGCAGTTCTTC. Protein sequence: CASSSGTSGPYGEQFF.

There are a few counts of this clonotype. The genes are TRBV12-3 or TRBV12-4 and TRBJ1-6; no clear D. The ends were cut back, 2 bases at V and 9 bases at J, with 11 bases in the middle. The CDR3 runs to 14 residues. The CDR3 sequence is CASSLSPVGSPLHF. The DNA of the CDR3 is TGTGCCAGCAGTTTATCTCCCGTGGGTTCACCCCTCCACTTT.

This clonotype has a count of ten or more. The chain couples TRBV20-1 to TRBJ2-7; TRBD2 matches 10 bases. The germline V gene has CDR1 DFQATT and CDR2 SNEGSKA (reference sequence). Trimming cost V 7 bases and J 3 bases; bases outside gene matches: 3. The CDR3 has 12 amino acids. The chain's CDR3 is CSGTSGNYEQYF. The CDR3, as DNA: TGCAGTGGGACTAGCGGAAACTACGAGCAGTACTTC.

V is TRBV7-2 and J is TRBJ2-7; TRBD1 matches 10 bases. The J segment lost 1 base and the V segment lost 0 bases, leaving 3 bases of the junction unmatched. Germline V gene data show CDR1 as SGHTA and CDR2 as FQGNSA. The CDR3 has 16 residues. This CDR3 reads CASSLASDRGSYEQYV. In DNA, the CDR3 is TGTGCCAGCAGCTTAGCCTCGGACAGGGGGTCCTACGAGCAGTACGTC.

This clonotype appeared a few times. The chain combines TRBV28 with TRBJ2-7; 11 bases agree with TRBD2. The CDR3 loop spans 16 amino acids. After removal of 6 bases from V and 2 bases from J, the junction contained 9 bases not matched to a gene. Germline V CDR1 and CDR2: MDHEN, SYDVKM. This chain's CDR3 is CASRQTGTSGTYEQYF. The CDR3 coding sequence is TGTGCCAGCAGGCAGACCGGGACTAGCGGCACCTACGAGCAGTACTTC.

The V gene is TRBV12-3 or TRBV12-4, the J gene TRBJ2-1; D uncertain. The CDR3 covers 12 residues. V was pared by 5 bases and J by 6 bases, with 8 bases between. This CDR3 is CASSLYFNEQFF. The CDR3, as DNA: TGTGCCAGCAGTCTGTACTTCAATGAGCAGTTCTTC.